Presented here are 25 T cell receptor beta chains from one specimen sequenced in a study of shared clonotypes between healthy human individuals. TCRdb keeps only in-frame clones here, not all; method: immunoSEQ multiplex PCR. Of some 580,000 clones detected, almost 97% appear once; the ten largest clones hold 0.055% to 0.07%. The sample taken for sequencing was naive CD4+ T cells sorted from blood. Subset here: CD45RA+ positively selected. The receptor source for this set is a woman aged 25-40 years in good health.

This sequence joins TRBV4-1 and TRBJ2-2; TRBD2 agrees at 12 bases. Germline V gene lookup returns CDR1 MGHRA and CDR2 YSYEKL. The CDR3 sequence is 19 residues long. V shed 2 bases, J shed 7 bases, and the junction held 14 bases outside the gene matches. CDR3 bases: TGCGCCAGCAGCCAACCTACTCTAGCGGGAGGGAAACTCGGCGGGGAGCTGTTTTTT. It specifies CASSQPTLAGGKLGGELFF.

The chain combines TRBV2 with TRBJ2-7, with 9 bases that match TRBD1. The CDR3 contains 15 residues. Trimming at V came to 6 bases and at J to 2 bases, leaving 8 bases not matched to a gene. Looked up from germline, CDR1 is SNHLY and CDR2 is FYNNEI. CDR3 region: CASRETGGLAYEQYF. The CDR3 DNA reads as TGTGCCAGCAGGGAAACAGGGGGCCTGGCCTACGAGCAGTACTTC.

The gene calls are TRBV2 and TRBJ2-3; maybe TRBD2 (5 bases). V was pared by 0 bases and J by 3 bases, with 13 bases between. The CDR3 loop spans 16 amino acids. CDR1 and CDR2 (germline): SNHLY, FYNNEI. The CDR3 here is CASSEARRRKTDTQYF. The CDR3 bases are TGTGCCAGCAGTGAAGCGCGTCGGAGGAAAACAGATACGCAGTATTTT.

The chain combines TRBV6-4 with TRBJ1-6, with D uncertain. This CDR3 contains 14 residues. From germline, CDR1 is MRHNA and CDR2 SNTAGT. V lost 4 bases and J 5 bases, leaving 9 bases between the germline ends. CDR3 loop: CASSAGPNNSPLHF. The CDR3 region has the DNA TGTGCCAGCAGTGCAGGTCCCAATAATTCACCCCTCCACTTT.

This clone was observed a single time. The V call is TRBV5-5, the J call TRBJ2-1; no definite D call. The CDR3 extends over 13 amino acids. Germline CDR1 reads SGHKS; CDR2 reads YYEKEE (reference sequence). The V end was cut by 4 bases, the J end by 9 bases, with 14 bases between. CDR3 DNA sequence: TGTGCCAGCAGCCCACCCTCTATCAGTGAGCAGTTCTTC. It codes for CASSPPSISEQFF.

This rearrangement joins TRBV6-1 to TRBJ1-1; D remains ambiguous. This CDR3 comprises 12 residues. CDR1 MNHNS and CDR2 SASEGT come from the germline V gene. CDR3 residues: CAYRGMNTEAFF. The CDR3 nucleotides are TGTGCGTATCGGGGTATGAACACTGAAGCTTTCTTT.

In its sample, this clone was seen a few times. The genes are TRBV10-1 and TRBJ2-1, with TRBD2 matching over 13 bases. The V segment lost 4 bases and the J segment 0 bases; nucleotides outside the gene matches: 9. Germline CDR1 is WNHNN and CDR2 is SYGVQD (reference sequence). This CDR3 is 19 amino acids long. The CDR3 DNA sequence: TGCGCCAGCAGTGCGGGACTAGCGGGAACAATGAGCTCCTACAATGAGCAGTTCTTC. Translated: CASSAGLAGTMSSYNEQFF.

V and J are TRBV18 and TRBJ2-2; 8 bases agree with TRBD1. V lost 3 bases, J lost 4 bases, and 10 bases stayed unmatched. This CDR3 has 17 residues. CDR1 KGHSH and CDR2 LQKENI come from the germline V gene. The CDR3 loop is CASSPIAGGDGTGELFF. In DNA, the CDR3 is TGTGCCAGCTCACCGATCGCAGGGGGCGATGGCACCGGGGAGCTGTTTTTT.

This clone was observed a handful of times. CDR3 in DNA: TGTGCCAGCAGTGAAGGGACAGGGGTGACTGAAGCTTTCTTT. This encodes CASSEGTGVTEAFF. The chain recombines TRBV6-1 with TRBJ1-1, with 9 positions matching TRBD1. This CDR3 has 14 residues. Germline V gene data show CDR1 as MNHNS and CDR2 as SASEGT. V lost 1 base, J lost 5 bases, and 2 bases stayed unmatched.

V and J are TRBV6-5 and TRBJ1-5; D is possibly TRBD1 (5 bases). The V gene lost 6 bases and the J gene lost 0 bases, with 12 bases spanning the gap. The CDR3 extends over 15 amino acids. Germline assignment: CDR1 MNHEY and CDR2 SVGAGI. The DNA of the CDR3 is TGTGCCAGCAGGGATGGACATAATAGCAATCAGCCCCAGCATTTT. Protein product: CASRDGHNSNQPQHF.

The rearrangement joins TRBV11-3 to TRBJ1-1, with TRBD1 matching 7 bases. There are 14 residues in the CDR3. The germline gives CDR1 SGHNT, CDR2 YENEEA. V was clipped by 2 bases and J by 0 bases; unmatched bases: 0. The DNA for the CDR3 is TGTGCCAGCAGCTTAACAGGGGTGAACACTGAAGCTTTCTTT. It specifies CASSLTGVNTEAFF. Full variable domain (remainder filled in from reference TRBV11-3 and TRBJ1-1): EAGVVQSPRYKIIEKKQPVAFWCNPISGHNTLYWYLQNLGQGPELLIRYENEEAVDDSQLPKDRFSAERLKGVDSTLKIQPAELGDSAVYLCASSLTGVNTEAFFGQGTRLTVV.

The DNA for the CDR3 is TGTGCCAGCAGTGGCCCGGTTACAGGGTCGGATCAGCCCCAGCATTTT. It encodes CASSGPVTGSDQPQHF. This chain links TRBV6-1 with TRBJ1-5; D is possibly TRBD1 (6 bases). The CDR3 totals 16 residues. Trimming left V 4 bases short and J 5 bases short, with 18 bases between. In germline, CDR1 is MNHNS, CDR2 SASEGT.

The V and J genes are TRBV2 and TRBJ1-4; D unclear. Germline V gene sequence: CDR1 SNHLY, CDR2 FYNNEI. V lost 2 bases and J lost 5, with 3 bases in between. The CDR3 covers 12 residues. The CDR3 DNA follows: TGTGCCAGCAGTGAAAGGAATGAAAAACTGTTTTTT. Protein sequence: CASSERNEKLFF.

This rearrangement joins TRBV6-5 to TRBJ1-2, with no clear D. The CDR3 has 12 residues. Germline-derived CDR1 and CDR2 are MNHEY and SVGAGI. Between the trimmed V and J ends, which lost 8 bases and 3 bases, there was a span of 10 bases. CDR3: CASAGYDYGYTF. CDR3 DNA sequence: TGTGCCAGCGCGGGGTACGACTATGGCTACACCTTC.

The chain links TRBV9 to TRBJ1-5; D might be TRBD1 (5 bases). Trimming cost V 0 bases and J 6 bases, with 10 bases left between them. The CDR3 covers 14 residues. CDR1 and CDR2 (germline): SGDLS, YYNGEE. CDR3 nucleotides: TGTGCCAGCAGCGTAGGAGGGGAGGGTCAGCCCCAGCATTTT. It yields the protein CASSVGGEGQPQHF.

This rearrangement joins TRBV19 to TRBJ2-6, with TRBD2 matching 7 bases. Germline values: CDR1 LNHDA, CDR2 SQIVND (reference sequence). Unmatched junction bases numbered 8, after V lost 4 bases and J lost 2 bases. This CDR3 region has 17 residues. The CDR3 here is CASSRLSSGAGANVLTF. The CDR3 bases are TGTGCCAGTAGTAGATTGTCTAGCGGTGCTGGGGCCAACGTCCTGACTTTC.

The chain couples TRBV10-2 to TRBJ1-1, with TRBD1 identical over 10 bases. Germline CDR1 reads WSHSY; CDR2 reads SAAADI. The CDR3 is 15 amino acids. V shed 8 bases, J shed 10 bases, and the junction held 16 bases outside the gene matches. CDR3 amino acids: CASSMTSGTGEGAFF. CDR3 nucleotides: TGCGCCAGCTCGATGACTTCCGGGACAGGGGAAGGAGCTTTCTTT.

The chain combines TRBV6-5 with TRBJ2-2; TRBD2 matches 7 bases. The CDR3 loop spans 15 amino acids. Germline CDR1 reads MNHEY; CDR2 reads SVGAGI. V was pared by 2 bases and J by 2 bases, with 2 bases of the junction left unmatched. CDR3 residues: CASSYTSANTGELFF. CDR3 DNA: TGTGCCAGCAGTTACACTAGCGCTAACACCGGGGAGCTGTTTTTT.

This rearrangement joins TRBV7-8 to TRBJ2-5, with 7 bases lining up with TRBD1. The CDR3 is 14 residues long. Germline loops: CDR1 SGHVS, CDR2 FQNEAQ. The ends lost 5 bases at V and 2 bases at J; junction bases unmatched: 5. The CDR3 loop is CASSPWTGQETQYF. CDR3 nucleotide sequence: TGTGCCAGCAGCCCCTGGACAGGTCAAGAGACCCAGTACTTC. The full variable domain, completed using reference TRBV7-8 and TRBJ2-5, is GAGVSQSPRYKVAKRGQDVALRCDPISGHVSLFWYQQALGQGPEFLTYFQNEAQLDKSGLPSDRFFAERPEGSVSTLKIQRTQQEDSAVYLCASSPWTGQETQYFGPGTRLLVL.

This chain uses TRBV7-2 with TRBJ1-5; D is perhaps TRBD1 (5 bases). The CDR3 length is 15 residues. CDR1 and CDR2 from the germline V gene are SGHTA and FQGNSA. Trimming removed 3 bases at V and 10 bases at J, with 19 bases between. The CDR3: CASSLGTRTITPQHF. For the CDR3, the DNA is TGTGCCAGCAGCTTGGGGACGCGAACGATCACCCCCCAGCATTTT.

The rearrangement links TRBV27 to TRBJ1-4; D unresolved. V was clipped by 8 bases and J by 7 bases, with 17 bases between them. The CDR3 consists of 14 residues. Germline V gives CDR1 MNHEY, CDR2 SMNVEV (reference sequence). The CDR3 nucleotides are TGTGCCAGCCAATCTTTTATTACGGGTGAAAAACTGTTTTTT. Translating gives CASQSFITGEKLFF.

The chain has TRBV4-1 and TRBJ2-2; maybe TRBD1 (5 bases). Trimming pared 1 base from V and 3 bases from J, leaving 9 bases between. This CDR3 has 15 amino acids. Germline V gene data show CDR1 as MGHRA and CDR2 as YSYEKL. This chain's CDR3 is CASSQARVDTGELFF. CDR3 in DNA: TGCGCCAGCAGCCAAGCCAGGGTAGACACCGGGGAGCTGTTTTTT.

This clone was found once. The gene calls are TRBV2 and TRBJ2-3; 7 bases are a match to TRBD1. Germline CDR1 and CDR2: SNHLY and FYNNEI. V lost 5 bases to trimming and J lost 4 bases; unmatched junction nucleotides: 6. CDR3 length: 14 amino acids. The CDR3 spells CASSLQGWADTQYF. DNA for the CDR3: TGTGCCAGCAGTTTACAGGGGTGGGCAGATACGCAGTATTTT.

The chain uses TRBV10-1 and TRBJ2-3, with no clear D. This CDR3 comprises 14 residues. Germline CDR1 and CDR2: WNHNN and SYGVQD (reference sequence). The V end lost 3 bases, the J end lost 2 bases, and 9 bases lay between the germline ends. In DNA form, the CDR3 reads TGCGCCAGCAGTGAATCCAGGCTCACAGATACGCAGTATTTT. Its translation: CASSESRLTDTQYF.

This clone is a singleton in its sample. The chain recombines TRBV2 with TRBJ2-5; perhaps TRBD2 as D (6 bases). Matching the DNA end better, TRBJ2-7 makes the J call doubtful. The CDR3 runs to 15 residues. Germline loops: CDR1 SNHLY, CDR2 FYNNEI. The CDR3 protein is CASSKLASGTYEQYF. CDR3 DNA sequence: TGTGCCAGCAGCAAGCTAGCGTCTGGAACCTACGAGCAGTACTTC.